This T cell receptor beta chain originates from a study of human T cells and chemical hapten exposure. Study details: Sensitization involved placing 2% DPC onto a roughly 2 cm by roughly 2 cm region of upper inner arm skin. Weekly diphenylcyclopropenone doses were given to patients' scalps across the roughly 25-week study. A mostly female patient group had alopecia areata, totalis or universalis. Overall study results and limits: While controls formed fewer of them, expanded TCRs formed significantly more large CDR3 similarity clusters.

The time point here: patch test 3, about 24 weeks after DPC sensitization. Indicated treatment: therapeutic diphenylcyclopropenone sensitization with weekly scalp DPC. Note on this clonotype: What it binds is not known.

TCRdb processed the RACE reads anew with MiXCR; each CDR3 protein has one entry. Here the sample spans tens of thousands of distinct CDR3 sequences, around 10% being singletons. This receptor was obtained from a woman in her twenties or thirties with alopecia areata. Some clones in this sample may be carry-over from other donors' samples. This sample comprised whole blood, obtained in connection with sensitization to the hapten diphenylcyclopropenone (DPC).

The CDR3 coding sequence is TGTGCCAGCCACCTCGAGGGGGCGCGGGGCTACACCTTC. Translation: CASHLEGARGYTF. V and J are TRBV19 and TRBJ1-2; 7 nucleotides line up with TRBD1. This CDR3 region has 13 residues. Trimming took 9 bases from V and 8 from J; bases not matched to a gene: 12. CDR1 and CDR2 (germline): LNHDA, SQIVND (reference sequence).